This TCR beta chain derives from a study of vaccination and CD4 T cells after COVID-19. Study results and limitations: Convalescent patients' median share of reactive clones seen only post-vaccination was more than 65%.

Sequencing of the DNA from cultured CD4+ T cells was carried out with the Oncomine TCR Beta short-read assay. TCRdb reprocessed the PCR reads via MiXCR and lists one record per CDR3 protein. In the table there are about 12,000 distinct CDR3 sequences, roughly a fifth of which are singletons. As concerns this clonotype: The target antigen is unknown.

Treatment reported: roughly nine-day PBMC culture with coronavirus spike peptide pools or control peptides (ViraFEST assay). ViraFEST stimulated the growth of antigen-specific T cells using peptide pools and subsequently profiled their TCRs by sequencing. In germline, CDR1 is DFQATT, CDR2 SNEGSKA (reference sequence). The CDR3 runs 13 residues. V dropped 4 bases and J dropped 0 bases, with 7 bases sitting between them. This clonotype originated in a human donor who received a COVID-19 vaccine. The V gene is TRBV20-1, the J gene TRBJ1-5; the D is unclear. Sequencing used CD4+ T cells from blood, cultured in vitro, obtained before SARS-CoV-2 vaccination. For the CDR3, the DNA is TGCAGTGCTATCGAGAATAGCAATCAGCCCCAGCATTTT. Its translation: CSAIENSNQPQHF.